This T cell receptor beta chain came from a study of Tregs in tolerant kidney transplant recipients. Clones were read by immunoSEQ multiplex PCR, and TCRdb kept only the in-frame ones, dropping some. The table lists about 44,000 clones, roughly 96% of them singletons. Study findings and constraints: Validation in larger populations is needed because few patients were studied.

About this clone itself: Its antigen remains unidentified.

Specimen: Tregs from blood cultured with allogeneic cells. This TCR derives from a human donor in good health.

The CDR3 here is CASSIYTGGGTEAFF. CDR3 nucleotides: TGTGCCAGTAGTATTTATACAGGGGGAGGCACTGAAGCTTTCTTT. The V call is TRBV19, the J call TRBJ1-1; 8 bases line up with TRBD1. With V trimmed by 3 bases and J by 4 bases, 7 bases remained unmatched. The CDR3 spans 15 residues. CDR1 and CDR2 from the germline V gene are LNHDA and SQIVND (reference sequence).